This TCR beta chain was identified in a study of T-cell reconstitution after alpha-beta-depleted transplantation in children. Study findings and constraints: Certain patients had high TCRbeta diversity at day 60, and it came from recipient T cells and thymic progenitors that survived. Several hundred graft clones that had expanded were reportedly the source of alpha-beta T cells about two months after transplant.

Preparation of the TCRbeta library involved a method that used unique molecular identifiers. From the PCR reads, TCRdb called clonotypes with MiXCR, one entry per CDR3 protein. The sample yields about 870,000 distinct CDR3 sequences, about 16% seen once. In the case of this clonotype: Its antigen is unidentified.

Germline CDR1 and CDR2: MDHEN and SYDVKM. V lost 4 bases, J lost 3 bases, and 3 bases stayed unmatched. The CDR3 is made up of 14 amino acids. V and J are TRBV28 and TRBJ2-1, with TRBD1 identical over 7 bases. The TCR sequence derives from a male patient younger than 18 who had a stem cell transplant for acute lymphoblastic leukemia, so the T cells may come from the graft donor. The material sequenced was PBMCs, mostly from graft donor cells, taken 360 days after TCRalphabeta/CD19-depleted stem cell transplant. The CDR3 reads CASSYRGIYNEQFF. The DNA of the CDR3 is TGTGCCAGCAGTTACAGGGGTATCTACAATGAGCAGTTCTTC. Full variable domain (rest looked up from reference TRBV28 and TRBJ2-1): DVKVTQSSRYLVKRTGEKVFLECVQDMDHENMFWYRQDPGLGLRLIYFSYDVKMKEKGDIPEGYSVSREKKERFSLILESASTNQTSMYLCASSYRGIYNEQFFGPGTRLTVL.